Each of the 11 T cell receptor beta chains below was sequenced from the same sample in a study of CD8 T cells in Susac syndrome. When the RNA was reverse transcribed, random hexamers were used with an input of roughly 0.5 to 1 ug. TCRdb reanalysed the immunoSEQ multiplex PCR reads using MiXCR and keeps one entry per CDR3 protein. The data hold 150,000 to 190,000 distinct CDR3 sequences, with 95% observed a single time. Sequenced input: CD8+ T cells from PBMCs. All receptors derive from a human donor with multiple sclerosis.

V gene TRBV29-1 combines with J gene TRBJ2-3; TRBD1 might be the D (6 bases). The CDR3 is made up of 12 amino acids. The germline V gene encodes CDR1 SQVTM and CDR2 ANQGSEA. Trimming removed 7 bases from V and 7 bases from J, with 15 bases in between. The CDR3 coding sequence is TGCAGCGCCGAGCCCAGGGACAATACGCAGTATTTT. Its translation is CSAEPRDNTQYF.

The chain carries TRBV30 and TRBJ2-1; 7 nucleotides line up with TRBD1. From germline, CDR1 is GTSNPN and CDR2 SVGIG (reference sequence). The CDR3 extends over 15 amino acids. V gave up 3 bases and J gave up 1 base; unmatched junction bases: 6. CDR3 amino acids: CAWRLRDRSYNEQFF. The CDR3 bases are TGTGCCTGGAGGTTGAGGGACAGATCCTACAATGAGCAGTTCTTC.

The chain joins TRBV3-1 to TRBJ1-5, with a possible D match to TRBD1 (5 bases). Trimming took off 0 bases at V and 7 bases at J, with 13 bases between the two ends. The CDR3 loop spans 15 amino acids. Germline V gives CDR1 LGHDT, CDR2 YNNKEL (reference sequence). The CDR3 DNA reads TGTGCCAGCAGCCAAGATGAGGGGTTTGGGCAGCCCCAGCATTTT. Translating it yields CASSQDEGFGQPQHF.

The V gene is TRBV12-3 or TRBV12-4, the J gene TRBJ1-2; D uncertain. V lost 1 base, J lost 4 bases, and 7 bases lay in between. The CDR3 loop spans 13 amino acids. The CDR3 nucleotides are TGTGCCAGCAGTTTAGTTTCTGGCTATGGCTACACCTTC. This codes for CASSLVSGYGYTF.

The V and J genes are TRBV24-1 and TRBJ2-3; 10 bases line up with TRBD1. Unmatched junction bases numbered 4, after V lost 4 bases and J lost 4 bases. This CDR3 is built from 15 residues. From germline, CDR1 is KGHDR and CDR2 SFDVKD. In nucleotides, the CDR3 is TGTGCCACCAGTGACCGGGACAGGGGTTCAGATACGCAGTATTTT. This encodes CATSDRDRGSDTQYF.

The gene calls are TRBV9 and TRBJ1-1; D unresolved. Germline assignment: CDR1 SGDLS and CDR2 YYNGEE. V was trimmed by 0 bases and J by 1 base, leaving 16 bases between them. The CDR3 covers 17 residues. The CDR3 coding sequence is TGTGCCAGCAGCGTAGGAGGAACCCTCTACCCGAACACTGAAGCTTTCTTT. It codes for CASSVGGTLYPNTEAFF.

The table lists this clonotype with a count of one. The V and J genes are TRBV28 and TRBJ2-1, with D possibly matching TRBD2 (6 bases). CDR1 MDHEN and CDR2 SYDVKM come from the germline V gene. With 7 bases removed from V and 0 bases from J, the gap between germline ends came to 13 bases. There are 15 residues in the CDR3. The DNA for the CDR3 is TGTGCCAGCAAGGGCGGGGAGAGCTCCTACAATGAGCAGTTCTTC. As protein: CASKGGESSYNEQFF.

As DNA, the CDR3 is TGCAGCGGGAGAGCGGGGGGTACCGGGGAGCTGTTTTTT. Protein: CSGRAGGTGELFF. The genes are TRBV29-1 and TRBJ2-2, with 9 bases that match TRBD2. The CDR3 spans 13 residues. Germline V gene lookup returns CDR1 SQVTM and CDR2 ANQGSEA. Trimming removed 7 bases from V and 5 bases from J; junction bases left unmatched: 5.

This rearrangement joins TRBV5-6 to TRBJ1-1; the D is unclear. CDR1 is SGHDT, CDR2 YYEEEE, per germline. The CDR3 has 14 amino acids. Trimming cost V 2 bases and J 1 base, with 9 bases left between them. The CDR3, as DNA: TGTGCCAGCAGCTTAATTCCCGAGAACACTGAAGCTTTCTTT. Amino acids: CASSLIPENTEAFF. The full variable domain, its missing parts supplied by reference TRBV5-6 and TRBJ1-1, is DAGVTQSPTHLIKTRGQQVTLRCSPKSGHDTVSWYQQALGQGPQFIFQYYEEEERQRGNFPDRFSGHQFPNYSSELNVNALLLGDSALYLCASSLIPENTEAFFGQGTRLTVV.

The gene calls are TRBV29-1 and TRBJ2-1; D is undetermined. Germline-derived CDR1 and CDR2 are SQVTM and ANQGSEA. CDR3 size: 12 residues. V was clipped by 4 bases and J by 0 bases, with 4 bases between them. In DNA, the CDR3 is TGCAGCGTTGTCGACTCCTACAATGAGCAGTTCTTC. It encodes CSVVDSYNEQFF.

The rearrangement joins TRBV20-1 to TRBJ2-1; TRBD1 matches 10 bases. V lost 3 bases to trimming and J lost 3 bases; unmatched junction nucleotides: 2. CDR1 and CDR2 from the germline V gene are DFQATT and SNEGSKA (reference sequence). This CDR3 comprises 14 residues. The CDR3 loop reads CSASGQGGYNEQFF. The CDR3 bases are TGCAGTGCTAGCGGACAGGGGGGCTACAATGAGCAGTTCTTC.